The rows below give T cell receptor beta chains drawn from one sample of a study of OX40 agonist ivuxolimab in advanced cancers. Profiled with immunoSEQ multiplex PCR; TCRdb holds only in-frame clones, not every one. This table has around 40,000 clones, more than 75% appearing once. This specimen was CD4+ or CD8+ T cells sorted from blood, taken in a trial of the OX40 agonist ivuxolimab. The receptors originated from an adult with an advanced solid tumor such as melanoma, head and neck, liver or kidney cancer. Both conserved end residues are part of each CDR3. The order of the fields is J gene, D gene, clone size, CDR3 length, V gene, CDR3 DNA, CDR3 protein. D genes are given only for firm matches. Rows may omit the clone size; those that give it use once, few, many or a size class.

J gene: TRBJ1-1
D gene: NA
clone size: NA
CDR3 length: 14
V gene: TRBV4-1
CDR3 DNA: TGCGCCAGCAGCCGAGGACCGACCAACACTGAAGCTTTCTTT
CDR3 protein: CASSRGPTNTEAFF

J gene: TRBJ2-5
D gene: NA
clone size: NA
CDR3 length: 14
V gene: TRBV7-2
CDR3 DNA: TGTGCCAGCAGCCCGGGGTTCGGGGGAGAGACCCAGTACTTC
CDR3 protein: CASSPGFGGETQYF

J gene: TRBJ2-7
D gene: TRBD1
clone size: NA
CDR3 length: 14
V gene: TRBV12-5
CDR3 DNA: TGTGCTAGTGGTCCCCCGGACAGGGACTACGAGCAGTACTTC
CDR3 protein: CASGPPDRDYEQYF

J gene: TRBJ1-4
D gene: NA
clone size: NA
CDR3 length: 14
V gene: TRBV7-8
CDR3 DNA: TGTGCCAGCAGCTTGACTGCAACTAATGAAAAACTGTTTTTT
CDR3 protein: CASSLTATNEKLFF

J gene: TRBJ1-1
D gene: TRBD1
clone size: NA
CDR3 length: 14
V gene: TRBV28
CDR3 DNA: TGTGCCAGCAGAATCGGGACAGGGCTAGCTGAAGCTTTCTTT
CDR3 protein: CASRIGTGLAEAFF

J gene: TRBJ2-3
D gene: TRBD2
clone size: NA
CDR3 length: 16
V gene: TRBV30
CDR3 DNA: TGTGCCTGGAGTAACCCCGGGGGAGGGGCGTCAGATACGCAGTATTTT
CDR3 protein: CAWSNPGGGASDTQYF

J gene: TRBJ1-5
D gene: NA
clone size: few
CDR3 length: 15
V gene: TRBV4-2
CDR3 DNA: TGTGCCAGCAGCCAAGAAGCACGGGGGGTCACGCCCCAGCATTTT
CDR3 protein: CASSQEARGVTPQHF

J gene: TRBJ1-2
D gene: NA
clone size: NA
CDR3 length: 13
V gene: TRBV29-1
CDR3 DNA: TGCAGCGTTTCGACCGACAGCCCCTATGGCTACACCTTC
CDR3 protein: CSVSTDSPYGYTF

J gene: TRBJ1-1
D gene: NA
clone size: NA
CDR3 length: 15
V gene: TRBV5-5
CDR3 DNA: TGTGCCAGCAGCTTGGACATCCGGGCGAGCACTGAAGCTTTCTTT
CDR3 protein: CASSLDIRASTEAFF

J gene: TRBJ2-3
D gene: NA
clone size: NA
CDR3 length: 15
V gene: TRBV6-6
CDR3 DNA: TGTGCCAGCAGTTACGTCGGGGTTGCGACAGATACGCAGTATTTT
CDR3 protein: CASSYVGVATDTQYF

J gene: TRBJ2-2
D gene: NA
clone size: NA
CDR3 length: 19
V gene: TRBV9
CDR3 DNA: TGTGCCAGCAGCGCCCCCAAGGAGGGTGGTGACGCGAACACCGGGGAGCTGTTTTTT
CDR3 protein: CASSAPKEGGDANTGELFF

J gene: TRBJ2-3
D gene: TRBD2
clone size: once
CDR3 length: 16
V gene: TRBV7-7
CDR3 DNA: TGTGCCAGCAGCTTAGTCGGCGGGGGACCGCCGGATACGCAGTATTTT
CDR3 protein: CASSLVGGGPPDTQYF

J gene: TRBJ1-1
D gene: NA
clone size: few
CDR3 length: 13
V gene: TRBV7-8
CDR3 DNA: TGTGCCAGCAGCTTTCGGTTACCGTCTGAAGCTTTCTTT
CDR3 protein: CASSFRLPSEAFF

J gene: TRBJ1-4
D gene: NA
clone size: NA
CDR3 length: 14
V gene: TRBV28
CDR3 DNA: TGTGCCAGCAGTGACGGGACCCTTAATGAAAAACTGTTTTTT
CDR3 protein: CASSDGTLNEKLFF

J gene: TRBJ2-1
D gene: TRBD2
clone size: NA
CDR3 length: 16
V gene: TRBV2
CDR3 DNA: TGTGCCAGCAGGTTTAGCGGGGGGGCGGGCTACAATGAGCAGTTCTTC
CDR3 protein: CASRFSGGAGYNEQFF

J gene: TRBJ2-5
D gene: NA
clone size: once
CDR3 length: 10
V gene: TRBV29-1
CDR3 DNA: TGCAGCGCAGGGGAAGAGACCCAGTACTTC
CDR3 protein: CSAGEETQYF

J gene: TRBJ1-4
D gene: NA
clone size: once
CDR3 length: 14
V gene: TRBV9
CDR3 DNA: TGTGCCAGCAGCGTATCCACGGGGAGTGAAAAACTGTTTTTT
CDR3 protein: CASSVSTGSEKLFF

J gene: TRBJ2-3
D gene: NA
clone size: NA
CDR3 length: 14
V gene: TRBV4-1
CDR3 DNA: TGCGCCAGCAGCCACCAAGGTCCTGGAGATACGCAGTATTTT
CDR3 protein: CASSHQGPGDTQYF

J gene: TRBJ1-2
D gene: NA
clone size: NA
CDR3 length: 15
V gene: TRBV6-1
CDR3 DNA: TGTGCCAGCAGTGAATACAGTTTGGGCCCCTATGGCTACACCTTC
CDR3 protein: CASSEYSLGPYGYTF

J gene: TRBJ1-1
D gene: NA
clone size: NA
CDR3 length: 14
V gene: TRBV7-9
CDR3 DNA: TGTGCCAGCAGCTTAGCGTCCACGGGGGCTGAAGCTTTCTTT
CDR3 protein: CASSLASTGAEAFF

J gene: TRBJ2-2
D gene: NA
clone size: few
CDR3 length: 13
V gene: TRBV2
CDR3 DNA: TGTGCCAGCAGGTTAACGAACACCGGGGAGCTGTTTTTT
CDR3 protein: CASRLTNTGELFF

J gene: TRBJ1-2
D gene: NA
clone size: once
CDR3 length: 13
V gene: TRBV15
CDR3 DNA: TGTGCCACCAGCGTAAGTGTGCTAAGTGGCTACACCTTC
CDR3 protein: CATSVSVLSGYTF

J gene: TRBJ2-3
D gene: NA
clone size: NA
CDR3 length: 14
V gene: TRBV7-3
CDR3 DNA: TGTGCCAGCAGCCAAAGGGGCGACACAGATACGCAGTATTTT
CDR3 protein: CASSQRGDTDTQYF

J gene: TRBJ1-5
D gene: NA
clone size: NA
CDR3 length: 16
V gene: TRBV25-1
CDR3 DNA: TGTGCCAGCAGTGAAAGGGACACCCTTTTCAATCAGCCCCAGCATTTT
CDR3 protein: CASSERDTLFNQPQHF

J gene: TRBJ1-5
D gene: TRBD1
clone size: NA
CDR3 length: 14
V gene: TRBV4-1
CDR3 DNA: TGCGCCAGCAGCCATCCGGACAGGGAACAGCCCCAGCATTTT
CDR3 protein: CASSHPDREQPQHF

J gene: TRBJ2-4
D gene: TRBD2
clone size: NA
CDR3 length: 18
V gene: TRBV27
CDR3 DNA: TGTGCCAGCAGTCGCGGACTAGCGGGGGACGGGGTTAGAGACATTCAGTACTTC
CDR3 protein: CASSRGLAGDGVRDIQYF

J gene: TRBJ2-7
D gene: TRBD1
clone size: NA
CDR3 length: 12
V gene: TRBV7-9
CDR3 DNA: TGTGCCAGCAGTTGGACAGGGAGTATATTGTACTTC
CDR3 protein: CASSWTGSILYF

J gene: TRBJ1-1
D gene: TRBD1
clone size: NA
CDR3 length: 15
V gene: TRBV6-1
CDR3 DNA: TGTGCCACCAAGCCCCGTGGGACAGGGGTGACTGAAGCTTTCTTT
CDR3 protein: CATKPRGTGVTEAFF

J gene: TRBJ1-6
D gene: NA
clone size: many
CDR3 length: 16
V gene: TRBV5-6
CDR3 DNA: TGTGCCAGCAGCTTATGGGGCCAGGTCACCAATTCACCCCTCCACTTT
CDR3 protein: CASSLWGQVTNSPLHF

J gene: TRBJ1-3
D gene: NA
clone size: NA
CDR3 length: 14
V gene: TRBV9
CDR3 DNA: TGTGCCAGCAGCGTTGGGGACTCTGGAAACACCATATATTTT
CDR3 protein: CASSVGDSGNTIYF

J gene: TRBJ2-1
D gene: NA
clone size: NA
CDR3 length: 16
V gene: TRBV7-2
CDR3 DNA: TGTGCCAGCAGCTTAGATCCGTCAGGGTACAAAAATGAGCAGTTCTTC
CDR3 protein: CASSLDPSGYKNEQFF

J gene: TRBJ2-5
D gene: NA
clone size: NA
CDR3 length: 15
V gene: TRBV5-1
CDR3 DNA: TGCGCCAGCAGCTTGGGGGTGTCACTTCAAGAGACCCAGTACTTC
CDR3 protein: CASSLGVSLQETQYF

J gene: TRBJ1-2
D gene: NA
clone size: NA
CDR3 length: 11
V gene: TRBV5-6
CDR3 DNA: TGTGCCAGCAGCTTTCGAACCGGCTACACCTTC
CDR3 protein: CASSFRTGYTF

J gene: TRBJ2-1
D gene: NA
clone size: NA
CDR3 length: 15
V gene: TRBV11-2
CDR3 DNA: TGTGCCAGCAGCTTAGATCGGGCGCTCGACAATGAGCAGTTCTTC
CDR3 protein: CASSLDRALDNEQFF

J gene: TRBJ1-5
D gene: NA
clone size: NA
CDR3 length: 13
V gene: TRBV6-6
CDR3 DNA: TGTGCCAGCAGCCCTTCGACTGGGCAGCCCCAGCATTTT
CDR3 protein: CASSPSTGQPQHF

J gene: TRBJ2-1
D gene: TRBD1
clone size: NA
CDR3 length: 15
V gene: TRBV6-4
CDR3 DNA: TGTGCCAGCAGTGAGGGGACAGGGCAGTACAATGAGCAGTTCTTC
CDR3 protein: CASSEGTGQYNEQFF

J gene: TRBJ2-5
D gene: NA
clone size: NA
CDR3 length: 12
V gene: TRBV6-1
CDR3 DNA: TGTGCCAGCTCCCGGGTTTGGGAGACCCAGTACTTC
CDR3 protein: CASSRVWETQYF

J gene: TRBJ1-6
D gene: NA
clone size: NA
CDR3 length: 14
V gene: TRBV7-9
CDR3 DNA: TGTGCCAGCAGCCAGGACACCCCCTATTCACCCCTCCACTTT
CDR3 protein: CASSQDTPYSPLHF

J gene: TRBJ1-2
D gene: NA
clone size: NA
CDR3 length: 13
V gene: TRBV15
CDR3 DNA: TGTGCCACCAGCAGACGAGAAGGGTCTGGCTACACCTTC
CDR3 protein: CATSRREGSGYTF

J gene: TRBJ2-1
D gene: TRBD2
clone size: few
CDR3 length: 16
V gene: TRBV4-1
CDR3 DNA: TGCGCCAGCAGCCTGCTAGGGGCGGGGGGTTACAATGAGCAGTTCTTC
CDR3 protein: CASSLLGAGGYNEQFF

J gene: TRBJ1-5
D gene: NA
clone size: NA
CDR3 length: 15
V gene: TRBV10-3
CDR3 DNA: TGTGCCATCGGTGGAGATTTAAATAGCAATCAGCCCCAGCATTTT
CDR3 protein: CAIGGDLNSNQPQHF

J gene: TRBJ1-2
D gene: NA
clone size: NA
CDR3 length: 13
V gene: TRBV6-5
CDR3 DNA: TGTGCCAGCAGTTACGGGGGGAGCTATGGCTACACCTTC
CDR3 protein: CASSYGGSYGYTF

J gene: TRBJ1-3
D gene: TRBD1
clone size: NA
CDR3 length: 14
V gene: TRBV6-5
CDR3 DNA: TGTGCCAGCAGGGGACAGGGTCTTCGAAACACCATATATTTT
CDR3 protein: CASRGQGLRNTIYF

J gene: TRBJ2-7
D gene: TRBD2
clone size: NA
CDR3 length: 16
V gene: TRBV4-2
CDR3 DNA: TGTGCCAGCAACCCCTCGAGGCGGGGGGTTATGTACGAGCAGTACTTC
CDR3 protein: CASNPSRRGVMYEQYF

J gene: TRBJ1-5
D gene: NA
clone size: few
CDR3 length: 14
V gene: TRBV19
CDR3 DNA: TGTGCCAGTAGTTCAAGGACCCTCAATCAGCCCCAGCATTTT
CDR3 protein: CASSSRTLNQPQHF

J gene: TRBJ2-3
D gene: TRBD2
clone size: NA
CDR3 length: 16
V gene: TRBV5-6
CDR3 DNA: TGTGCCAGCAGCTGGGGACTAGCGGGGGGTGGAGATACGCAGTATTTT
CDR3 protein: CASSWGLAGGGDTQYF

J gene: TRBJ1-4
D gene: NA
clone size: NA
CDR3 length: 14
V gene: TRBV19
CDR3 DNA: TGTGCCAGTAGTATAAAGTCCTCTAATGAAAAACTGTTTTTT
CDR3 protein: CASSIKSSNEKLFF

J gene: TRBJ2-4
D gene: NA
clone size: few
CDR3 length: 13
V gene: TRBV6-1
CDR3 DNA: TGTGCCAGCAGTGAAGTAGGAGTAAACATTCAGTACTTC
CDR3 protein: CASSEVGVNIQYF

J gene: TRBJ1-1
D gene: TRBD1
clone size: NA
CDR3 length: 15
V gene: TRBV6-1
CDR3 DNA: TGTGCCAGCAGTCTTAAGACAGGGGCTAACACTGAAGCTTTCTTT
CDR3 protein: CASSLKTGANTEAFF

J gene: TRBJ2-7
D gene: NA
clone size: NA
CDR3 length: 14
V gene: TRBV6-1
CDR3 DNA: TGTGCCAGCAGTGAGGCTAACAGGGTCAACGAGCAGTACTTC
CDR3 protein: CASSEANRVNEQYF

J gene: TRBJ1-2
D gene: NA
clone size: NA
CDR3 length: 13
V gene: TRBV5-8
CDR3 DNA: TGTGCCAGCAGCCGGGGGGGAGGCTATGGCTACACCTTC
CDR3 protein: CASSRGGGYGYTF

J gene: TRBJ1-3
D gene: NA
clone size: few
CDR3 length: 11
V gene: TRBV30
CDR3 DNA: TGTGCCTGGAGTGGAGGAAACACCATATATTTT
CDR3 protein: CAWSGGNTIYF

J gene: TRBJ1-2
D gene: NA
clone size: NA
CDR3 length: 13
V gene: TRBV2
CDR3 DNA: TGTGCCAGCAGTGAGGCAGGGATTTATGGCTACACCTTC
CDR3 protein: CASSEAGIYGYTF

J gene: TRBJ1-5
D gene: NA
clone size: NA
CDR3 length: 15
V gene: TRBV2
CDR3 DNA: TGTGCCAGCAGATCCGGACAGTATAGCAATCAGCCCCAGCATTTT
CDR3 protein: CASRSGQYSNQPQHF

J gene: TRBJ1-3
D gene: TRBD1
clone size: NA
CDR3 length: 15
V gene: TRBV5-1
CDR3 DNA: TGCGCCAGCAAGACAGGGGAGAGCTCTGGAAACACCATATATTTT
CDR3 protein: CASKTGESSGNTIYF

J gene: TRBJ1-2
D gene: NA
clone size: few
CDR3 length: 13
V gene: TRBV5-4
CDR3 DNA: TGTGCCAGCAGTATGCCTTGGGAGGGAGGCTACACCTTC
CDR3 protein: CASSMPWEGGYTF